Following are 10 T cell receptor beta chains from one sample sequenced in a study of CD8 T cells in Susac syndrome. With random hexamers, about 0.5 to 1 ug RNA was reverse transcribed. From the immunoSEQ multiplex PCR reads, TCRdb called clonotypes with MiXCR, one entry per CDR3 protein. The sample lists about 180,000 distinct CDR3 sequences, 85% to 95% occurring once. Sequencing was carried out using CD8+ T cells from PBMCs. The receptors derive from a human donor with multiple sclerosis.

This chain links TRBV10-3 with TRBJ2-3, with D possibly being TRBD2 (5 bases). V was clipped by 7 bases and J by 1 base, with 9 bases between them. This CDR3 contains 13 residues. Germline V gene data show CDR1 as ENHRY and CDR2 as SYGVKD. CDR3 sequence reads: CAINSDGTDTQYF. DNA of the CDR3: TGTGCCATCAATAGCGACGGCACAGATACGCAGTATTTT.

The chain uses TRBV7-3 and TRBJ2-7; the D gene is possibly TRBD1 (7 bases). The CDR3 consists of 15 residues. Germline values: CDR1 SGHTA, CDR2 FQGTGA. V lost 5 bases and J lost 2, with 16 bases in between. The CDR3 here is CASSPKEGAAYEQYF. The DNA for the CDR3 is TGTGCCAGCAGCCCGAAGGAGGGGGCGGCCTACGAGCAGTACTTC.

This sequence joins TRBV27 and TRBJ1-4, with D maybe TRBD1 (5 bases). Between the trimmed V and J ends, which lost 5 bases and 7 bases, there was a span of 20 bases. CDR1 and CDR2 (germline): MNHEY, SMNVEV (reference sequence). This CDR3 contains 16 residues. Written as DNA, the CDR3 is TGTGCCAGCAGTCCAGGGACGGCCAACGGGGTTGAAAAACTGTTTTTT. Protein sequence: CASSPGTANGVEKLFF.

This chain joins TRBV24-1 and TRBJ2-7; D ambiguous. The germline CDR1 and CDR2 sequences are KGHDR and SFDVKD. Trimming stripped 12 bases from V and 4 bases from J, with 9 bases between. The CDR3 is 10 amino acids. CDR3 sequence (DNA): TGTGCCGCGATAGGGTACGAGCAGTACTTC. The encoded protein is CAAIGYEQYF.

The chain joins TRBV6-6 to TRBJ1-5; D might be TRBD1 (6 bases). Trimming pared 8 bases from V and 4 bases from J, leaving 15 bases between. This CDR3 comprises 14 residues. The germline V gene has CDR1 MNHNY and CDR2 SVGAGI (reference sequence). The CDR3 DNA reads TGTGCCAGCCAAAACAGGGTTGAGAATCAGCCCCAGCATTTT. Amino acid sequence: CASQNRVENQPQHF.

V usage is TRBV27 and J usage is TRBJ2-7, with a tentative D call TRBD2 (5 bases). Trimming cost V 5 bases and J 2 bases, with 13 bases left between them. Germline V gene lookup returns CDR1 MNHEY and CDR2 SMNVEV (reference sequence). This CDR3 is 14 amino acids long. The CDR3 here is CASSRREEAYEQYF. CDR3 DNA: TGTGCCAGCAGTCGCCGAGAGGAGGCCTACGAGCAGTACTTC.

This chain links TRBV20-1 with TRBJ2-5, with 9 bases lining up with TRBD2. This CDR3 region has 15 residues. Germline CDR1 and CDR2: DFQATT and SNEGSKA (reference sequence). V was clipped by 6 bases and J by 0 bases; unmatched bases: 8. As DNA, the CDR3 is TGCAGTGCCCGAATCGAGCGGGGGGACCAAGAGACCCAGTACTTC. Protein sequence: CSARIERGDQETQYF.

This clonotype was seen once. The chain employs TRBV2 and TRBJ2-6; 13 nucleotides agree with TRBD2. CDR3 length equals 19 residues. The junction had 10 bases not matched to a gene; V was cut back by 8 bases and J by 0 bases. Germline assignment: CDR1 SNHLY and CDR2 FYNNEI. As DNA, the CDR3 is TGTGCCAGCGTTATAGCCGGACTAGCGGGAGACTCTGGGGCCAACGTCCTGACTTTC. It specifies CASVIAGLAGDSGANVLTF.

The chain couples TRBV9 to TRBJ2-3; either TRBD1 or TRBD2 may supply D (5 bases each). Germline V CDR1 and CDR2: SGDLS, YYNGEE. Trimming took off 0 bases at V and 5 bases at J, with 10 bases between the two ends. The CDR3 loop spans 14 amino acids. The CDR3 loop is CASSVGGGLDTQYF. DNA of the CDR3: TGTGCCAGCAGCGTAGGTGGGGGTTTAGATACGCAGTATTTT.

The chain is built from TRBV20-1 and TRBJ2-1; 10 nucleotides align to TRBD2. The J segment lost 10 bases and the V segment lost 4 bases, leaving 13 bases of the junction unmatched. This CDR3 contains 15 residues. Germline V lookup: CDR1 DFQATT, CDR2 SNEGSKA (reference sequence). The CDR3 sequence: CSANEREGGLREQFF. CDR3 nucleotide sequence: TGCAGTGCTAACGAGCGGGAGGGGGGGTTACGAGAGCAGTTCTTC.